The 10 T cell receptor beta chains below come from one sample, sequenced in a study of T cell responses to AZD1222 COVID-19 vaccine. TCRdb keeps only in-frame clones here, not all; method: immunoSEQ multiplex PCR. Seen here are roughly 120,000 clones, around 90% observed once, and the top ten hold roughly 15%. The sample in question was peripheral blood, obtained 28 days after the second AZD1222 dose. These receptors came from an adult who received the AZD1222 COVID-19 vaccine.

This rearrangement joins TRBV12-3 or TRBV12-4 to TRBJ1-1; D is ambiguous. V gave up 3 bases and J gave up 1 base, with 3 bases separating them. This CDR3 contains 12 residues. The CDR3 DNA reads TGTGCCAGCAGTTTCAAGAACACTGAAGCTTTCTTT. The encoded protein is CASSFKNTEAFF.

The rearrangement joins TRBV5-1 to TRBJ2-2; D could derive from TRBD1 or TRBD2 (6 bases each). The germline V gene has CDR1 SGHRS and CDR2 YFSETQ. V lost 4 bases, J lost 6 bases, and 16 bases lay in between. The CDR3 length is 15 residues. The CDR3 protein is CASSGGTLGAGELFF. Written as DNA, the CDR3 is TGCGCCAGCAGCGGCGGGACACTGGGGGCCGGGGAGCTGTTTTTT.

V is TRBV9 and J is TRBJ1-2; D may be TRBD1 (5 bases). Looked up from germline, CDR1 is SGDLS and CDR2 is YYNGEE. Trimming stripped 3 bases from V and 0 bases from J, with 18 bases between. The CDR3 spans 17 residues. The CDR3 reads CASSAWGGHLANYGYTF. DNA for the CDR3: TGTGCCAGCAGCGCGTGGGGCGGCCACCTAGCTAACTATGGCTACACCTTC.

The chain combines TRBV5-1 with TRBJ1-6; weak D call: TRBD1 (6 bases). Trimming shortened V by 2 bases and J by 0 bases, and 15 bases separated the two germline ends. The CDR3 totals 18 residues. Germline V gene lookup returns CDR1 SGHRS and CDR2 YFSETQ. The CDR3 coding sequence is TGCGCCAGCAGCTTCCCAGGGGACCTTAGCTCCTATAATTCACCCCTCCACTTT. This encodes CASSFPGDLSSYNSPLHF.

The CDR3 here is CASSASDSKGVYEQYF. In DNA form, the CDR3 reads TGCGCCAGCAGTGCCTCGGACAGTAAAGGGGTCTACGAGCAGTACTTC. This chain uses TRBV10-1 with TRBJ2-7, with D tentatively TRBD1 (6 bases). Trimming left V 4 bases short and J 3 bases short, with 19 bases between. The V gene's germline CDR1 is WNHNN and CDR2 SYGVQD (reference sequence). The CDR3 runs to 16 residues.

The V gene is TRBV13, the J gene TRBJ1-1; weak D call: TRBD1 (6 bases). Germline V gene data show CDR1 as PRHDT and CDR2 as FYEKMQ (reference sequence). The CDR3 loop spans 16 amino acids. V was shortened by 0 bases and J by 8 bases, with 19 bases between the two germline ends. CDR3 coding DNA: TGTGCCAGCAGCTTAGGGGTAGGTGGGTTGGGACAAGAAGCTTTCTTT. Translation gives CASSLGVGGLGQEAFF.

The CDR3 DNA reads as TGTGCCAGTAGCCGATCCGCTACGAACACCGGGGAGCTGTTTTTT. Amino acid sequence: CASSRSATNTGELFF. This sequence joins TRBV19 and TRBJ2-2; D unresolved. Germline-derived CDR1 and CDR2 are LNHDA and SQIVND (reference sequence). Trimming took 6 bases from V and 0 from J, leaving 11 bases between them. The CDR3 runs 15 residues.

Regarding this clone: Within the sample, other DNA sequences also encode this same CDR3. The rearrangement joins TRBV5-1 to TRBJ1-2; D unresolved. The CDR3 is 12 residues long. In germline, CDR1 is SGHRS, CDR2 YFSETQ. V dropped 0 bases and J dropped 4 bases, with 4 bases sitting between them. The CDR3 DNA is TGCGCCAGCAGCTTGGACGTCTATGGCTACACCTTC. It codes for CASSLDVYGYTF.

CDR3 nucleotides: TGTGCCAGCAGTTTATCCCTCGGGGGGCTCGGCTACACCTTC. It translates to CASSLSLGGLGYTF. The chain couples TRBV28 to TRBJ1-2; the D gene is possibly TRBD1 (6 bases). From germline, CDR1 is MDHEN and CDR2 SYDVKM. Trimming cost V 1 base and J 8 bases, with 14 bases left between them. There are 14 residues in the CDR3.

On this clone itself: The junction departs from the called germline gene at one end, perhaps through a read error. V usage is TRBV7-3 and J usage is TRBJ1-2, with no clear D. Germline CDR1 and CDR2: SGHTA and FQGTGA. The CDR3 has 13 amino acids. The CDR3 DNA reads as TGTGCCAGCAGCAACCAGCCGGACGGATTACCATTCTTC. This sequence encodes CASSNQPDGLPFF.